This T cell receptor (beta chain) appears in the sequencing data of a study of Graves' ophthalmopathy and Graves' hyperthyroidism. Study at large: The authors defined stable hyperthyroidism as no ophthalmopathy within 18 months of follow-up. Whole-study results and caveats: Ophthalmopathy cases were distinguished from stable hyperthyroidism by a 13-signature model, reaching approximately 87% sensitivity and 81.08% specificity. Sensitivity reached nearly 71% and specificity approximately 78% when the model predicted ophthalmopathy progression.

There are a few counts of this clonotype. The target antigen is unknown. Amplification of the TCR beta CDR3 regions used RNA transcripts (as template). RT-PCR in the first round used HTBI primers; a second-round multiplex PCR followed. Via MiXCR, TCRdb re-called the multiplex PCR reads, giving one row per CDR3 protein. This table holds more than 1,000,000 distinct CDR3 sequences, about 36% found once. CDR1 and CDR2 (germline): DFQATT, SNEGSKA (reference sequence). J lost 4 bases, V lost 3 bases, and 9 bases had no gene match. The CDR3 runs 16 residues. The sample was peripheral blood or thyroid tissue (not recorded which). J is TRBJ2-2 and V is TRBV20-1; 9 bases agree with TRBD1. This TCR was sampled from an adult man with Graves' hyperthyroidism. The CDR3 nucleotides are TGCAGTGCTAGTTTCCCCGGGACAGGGATCACCGGGGAGCTGTTTTTT. Translation gives CSASFPGTGITGELFF.